The entry below gives a single TCR beta chain sequence along with its context. Its antigen is currently unknown. Trimming pared 9 bases from V and 0 bases from J, leaving 17 bases between. This CDR3 comprises 16 residues. Per germline, CDR1 LNHDA and CDR2 SQIVND (reference sequence). Assay: immunoSEQ multiplex PCR; the TCRdb copy retains only in-frame clones and omits some. Here the sample spans approximately 68,000 clones, about 91% being singletons. The data derive from a study of T cell responses to AZD1222 COVID-19 vaccine. Study information: Whether given at about 4 or about 12 weeks, second doses were pooled. Study observations and caveats: A mostly white British donor set with more females was recruited, and clonal diversity was possibly underestimated.

The source of this sequence is an adult in good health. The starting material was peripheral blood, obtained on day 0 of AZD1222 vaccination. The chain is built from TRBV19 and TRBJ1-4; tentatively, D is TRBD1 (5 bases). This CDR3 is CASRALGGATNEKLFF. DNA of the CDR3: TGTGCCAGCCGGGCCCTAGGAGGGGCAACTAATGAAAAACTGTTTTTT.